This passage covers 10 T cell receptor beta chains from one sample sequenced in a study of cytomegalovirus exposure and HLA in healthy donors. The primer mix had 60 Vbeta and 13 Jbeta primers. Profiled with immunoSEQ multiplex PCR; TCRdb holds only in-frame clones, not every one. The sample lists 90,000 to 110,000 clones, around 86% occurring once. The sequenced sample consisted of PBMCs. These TCRs come from a man aged 30 to 39 in good health and CMV-seropositive.

The chain uses TRBV6-5 and TRBJ1-1; TRBD1 agrees at 7 bases. Losses at the gene ends were 5 bases for V and 7 bases for J; bases not matched to a gene: 7. Germline CDR1 reads MNHEY; CDR2 reads SVGAGI. The CDR3 covers 13 residues. CDR3 bases: TGTGCCAGCAGTACCGGGACAGCGGTTGAAGCTTTCTTT. It yields the protein CASSTGTAVEAFF.

This rearrangement joins TRBV5-4 to TRBJ2-1; maybe TRBD2 (6 bases). Germline CDR1 SGHNT, CDR2 YYREEE (reference sequence). Trimming cost V 4 bases and J 3 bases, with 11 bases left between them. The CDR3 is 14 amino acids. As DNA, the CDR3 is TGTGCCAGCAGCCCGGGACTGGACTACAATGAGCAGTTCTTC. Translation gives CASSPGLDYNEQFF.

This clone was observed a handful of times. The gene calls are TRBV2 and TRBJ1-3, with no clear D. Germline CDR1 reads SNHLY; CDR2 reads FYNNEI. Trimming removed 2 bases from V and 0 bases from J, with 8 bases in between. There are 15 residues in the CDR3. The CDR3 coding sequence is TGTGCCAGCAGTGAACAGGATGTCTCTGGAAACACCATATATTTT. It translates to CASSEQDVSGNTIYF.

This clone was counted a single time. CDR3: CAISEGLAGGQDTQYF. For the CDR3, the DNA is TGTGCCATCAGTGAGGGGCTAGCGGGGGGGCAAGATACGCAGTATTTT. The V call is TRBV10-3, the J call TRBJ2-3; 12 nucleotides line up with TRBD2. Germline assignment: CDR1 ENHRY and CDR2 SYGVKD. Germline trimming cut 2 bases from V and 5 bases from J; bases unmatched to any gene: 5. The CDR3 sequence is 16 residues long.

J is TRBJ2-5 and V is TRBV5-1; D is uncertain. Trimming pared 2 bases from V and 5 bases from J, leaving 13 bases between. Germline V gene lookup returns CDR1 SGHRS and CDR2 YFSETQ. The CDR3 extends over 14 amino acids. The CDR3 protein is CASSLQLGSETQYF. DNA for the CDR3: TGCGCCAGCAGCTTACAGTTGGGTTCGGAGACCCAGTACTTC.

The chain is built from TRBV5-1 and TRBJ2-5, with D possibly matching TRBD2 (7 bases). The CDR3 is 15 residues long. Germline V gene data show CDR1 as SGHRS and CDR2 as YFSETQ. Trimming removed 1 base at V and 2 bases at J, with 12 bases between. DNA for the CDR3: TGCGCCAGCAGCTTGAAACAGGGAGGGCAAGAGACCCAGTACTTC. Translated: CASSLKQGGQETQYF.

The rearrangement links TRBV5-6 to TRBJ2-2; possible D gene TRBD2, 6 bases. The germline V and J ends were trimmed by 4 bases and 3 bases, with 16 bases remaining between them. The germline CDR1 and CDR2 sequences are SGHDT and YYEEEE. The CDR3 has 16 amino acids. In DNA, the CDR3 is TGTGCCAGCAGCCGGGCCGGGACGGGGGACACCGGGGAGCTGTTTTTT. It encodes CASSRAGTGDTGELFF.

This clone was seen only once. The rearrangement joins TRBV7-2 to TRBJ2-5; a possible D gene is TRBD1 (5 bases). V gave up 1 base and J gave up 11 bases, with 14 bases separating them. CDR3 length: 13 amino acids. The germline V gene has CDR1 SGHTA and CDR2 FQGNSA. The CDR3 DNA follows: TGTGCCAGCAGCTTAGGGCCAGGGTATGAGCAGTACTTC. Translating it yields CASSLGPGYEQYF.

The V and J genes are TRBV6-5 and TRBJ2-1, with TRBD2 matching 7 bases. Germline V gene data show CDR1 as MNHEY and CDR2 as SVGAGI. The CDR3 totals 16 residues. V trimming: 0 bases; J trimming: 2 bases; junction bases outside the gene matches: 4. The CDR3 loop reads CASSYSWGGTYNEQFF. For the CDR3, the DNA is TGTGCCAGCAGTTACTCGTGGGGGGGGACCTACAATGAGCAGTTCTTC.

The chain uses TRBV23-1 and TRBJ2-5; 8 nucleotides agree with TRBD2. TRBV23-1 is annotated as an ORF whose role is uncertain. The ends lost 0 bases at V and 6 bases at J; junction bases unmatched: 9. The CDR3 contains 16 residues. The CDR3 DNA sequence: TGCGCCAGCAGTCAATCGGGGACTAGGGTTACGCAGACCCAGTACTTC. Its translation: CASSQSGTRVTQTQYF.